Below are 3 T cell receptor beta chains sequenced from a single sample in a study of regulatory T cells in long-lasting Graves disease. Time point denoted: newly diagnosed GD, antithyroid drugs for less than 3 months. Construction of the TCR library relied on RNA isolated from PBMCs. Building the TCR beta libraries relied on iRepertoire HTBI primers, and CDR3 regions underwent Arm-PCR. TCRdb re-called the multiplex PCR reads through MiXCR, storing one row per CDR3 protein. The sample holds around 480,000 distinct CDR3 sequences; about 17% are singletons and the top ten take 10% to 15%. The sample was also reused in another study, on T cells in Graves' hyperthyroidism and ophthalmopathy.

The material was peripheral blood mononuclear cells (PBMCs), obtained at new diagnosis, from a patient treated with antithyroid drugs. These receptors originate from a man aged 35-49 years with Graves disease.

The table lists this clonotype with many counts. J is TRBJ2-2 and V is TRBV5-1; no firm D call. Germline V gene data show CDR1 as SGHRS and CDR2 as YFSETQ. There are 16 residues in the CDR3. Trimming pared 2 bases from V and 2 bases from J, leaving 13 bases between. As DNA, the CDR3 is TGCGCCAGCAGCTTCAACCCAGAACTTAACACCGGGGAGCTGTTTTTT. It encodes CASSFNPELNTGELFF.

This clonotype was recorded at least ten times. The chain links TRBV2 to TRBJ2-7, with 11 bases identical to TRBD2. V was pared by 6 bases and J by 5 bases, with 15 bases of the junction left unmatched. The CDR3 is 17 amino acids. CDR1 and CDR2 (germline): SNHLY, FYNNEI. CDR3 protein: CASSVAIAGGPRDEQYF. CDR3 nucleotide sequence: TGTGCCAGCAGCGTCGCGATAGCGGGAGGGCCTCGGGACGAGCAGTACTTC.

This clonotype occurred many times. The chain recombines TRBV24-1 with TRBJ1-5; 8 bases align to TRBD1. This CDR3 is built from 15 residues. V was clipped by 4 bases and J by 5 bases; unmatched bases: 6. Germline loops: CDR1 KGHDR, CDR2 SFDVKD. CDR3 sequence reads: CATSDPQGGDQPQHF. For the CDR3, the DNA is TGTGCCACCAGTGACCCACAGGGGGGGGATCAGCCCCAGCATTTT.